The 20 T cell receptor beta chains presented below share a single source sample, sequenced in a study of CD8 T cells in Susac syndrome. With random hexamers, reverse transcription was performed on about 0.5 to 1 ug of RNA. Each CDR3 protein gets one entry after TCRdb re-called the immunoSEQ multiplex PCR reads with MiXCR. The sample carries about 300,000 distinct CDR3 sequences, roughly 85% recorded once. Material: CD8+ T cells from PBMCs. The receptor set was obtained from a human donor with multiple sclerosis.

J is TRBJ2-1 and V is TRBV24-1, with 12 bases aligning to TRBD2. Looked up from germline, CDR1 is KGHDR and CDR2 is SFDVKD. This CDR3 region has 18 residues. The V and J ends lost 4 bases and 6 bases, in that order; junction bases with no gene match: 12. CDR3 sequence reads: CATSDHSNGLAGTNEQFF. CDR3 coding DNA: TGTGCCACCAGTGACCACAGTAACGGACTAGCGGGAACCAATGAGCAGTTCTTC.

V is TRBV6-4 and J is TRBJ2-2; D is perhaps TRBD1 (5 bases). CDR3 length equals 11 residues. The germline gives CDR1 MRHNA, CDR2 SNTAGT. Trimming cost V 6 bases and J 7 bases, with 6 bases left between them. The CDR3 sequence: CASRQGGELFF. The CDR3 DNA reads TGTGCCAGCAGGCAGGGCGGGGAGCTGTTTTTT.

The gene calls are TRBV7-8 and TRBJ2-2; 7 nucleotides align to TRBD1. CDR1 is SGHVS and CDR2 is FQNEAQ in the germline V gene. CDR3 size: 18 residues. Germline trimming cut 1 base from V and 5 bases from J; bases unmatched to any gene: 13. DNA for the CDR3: TGTGCCAGCAGCTTAGTCGGACAGGAGCCCCTCGGGACCGGGGAGCTGTTTTTT. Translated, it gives CASSLVGQEPLGTGELFF.

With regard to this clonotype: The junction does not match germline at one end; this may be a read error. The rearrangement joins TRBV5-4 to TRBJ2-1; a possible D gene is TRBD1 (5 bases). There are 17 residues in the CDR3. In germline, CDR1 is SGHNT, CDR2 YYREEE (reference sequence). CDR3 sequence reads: CASCLDAGKPSYNEQFF. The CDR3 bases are TGTGCCAGCTGCTTGGATGCAGGGAAACCCTCCTACAATGAGCAGTTCTTC.

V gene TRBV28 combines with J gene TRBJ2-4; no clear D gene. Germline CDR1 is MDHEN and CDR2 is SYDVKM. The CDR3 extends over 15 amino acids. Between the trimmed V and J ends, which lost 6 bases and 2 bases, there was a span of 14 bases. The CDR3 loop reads CASSLTPIPKNIQYF. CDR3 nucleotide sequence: TGTGCCAGCAGCCTCACCCCCATACCCAAAAACATTCAGTACTTC.

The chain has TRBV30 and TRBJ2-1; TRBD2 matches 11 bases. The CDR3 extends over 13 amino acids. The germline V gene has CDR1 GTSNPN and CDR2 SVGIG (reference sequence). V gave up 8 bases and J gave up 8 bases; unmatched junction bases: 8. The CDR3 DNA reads TGTGCCCTCCGACTAGCGGGAATGGATGAGCAGTTCTTC. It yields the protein CALRLAGMDEQFF.

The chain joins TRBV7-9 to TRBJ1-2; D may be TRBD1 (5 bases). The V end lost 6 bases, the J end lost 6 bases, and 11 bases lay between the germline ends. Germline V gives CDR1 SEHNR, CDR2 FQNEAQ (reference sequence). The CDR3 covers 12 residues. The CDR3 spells CASRHRGNGYTF. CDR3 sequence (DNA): TGTGCCAGCAGACATCGGGGCAATGGCTACACCTTC.

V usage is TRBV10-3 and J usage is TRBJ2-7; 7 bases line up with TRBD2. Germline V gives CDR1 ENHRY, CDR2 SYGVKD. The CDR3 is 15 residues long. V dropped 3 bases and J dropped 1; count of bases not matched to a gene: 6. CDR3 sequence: CAISDWQGLSYEQYF. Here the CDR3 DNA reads TGTGCCATCAGTGATTGGCAGGGACTATCCTACGAGCAGTACTTC.

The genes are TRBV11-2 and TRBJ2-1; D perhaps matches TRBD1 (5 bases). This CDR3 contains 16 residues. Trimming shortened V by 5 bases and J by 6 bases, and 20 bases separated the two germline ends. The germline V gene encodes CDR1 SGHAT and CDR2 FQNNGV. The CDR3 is CASSLTRQTGFNEQFF. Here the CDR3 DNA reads TGTGCCAGCAGCCTTACACGACAGACCGGTTTCAATGAGCAGTTCTTC.

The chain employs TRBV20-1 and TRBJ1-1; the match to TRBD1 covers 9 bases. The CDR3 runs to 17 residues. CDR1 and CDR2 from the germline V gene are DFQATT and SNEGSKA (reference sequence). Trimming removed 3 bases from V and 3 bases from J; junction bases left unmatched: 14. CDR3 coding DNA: TGCAGTGCTAGGGGGGGACAGGGAAGGGACGCGGACACTGAAGCTTTCTTT. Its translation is CSARGGQGRDADTEAFF.

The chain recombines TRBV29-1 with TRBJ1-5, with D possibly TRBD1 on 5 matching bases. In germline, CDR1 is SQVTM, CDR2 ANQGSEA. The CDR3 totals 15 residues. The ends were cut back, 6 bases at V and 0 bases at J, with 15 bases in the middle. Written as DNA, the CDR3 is TGCAGCGTGGGCGGGACGGCGGATAGCAATCAGCCCCAGCATTTT. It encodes CSVGGTADSNQPQHF.

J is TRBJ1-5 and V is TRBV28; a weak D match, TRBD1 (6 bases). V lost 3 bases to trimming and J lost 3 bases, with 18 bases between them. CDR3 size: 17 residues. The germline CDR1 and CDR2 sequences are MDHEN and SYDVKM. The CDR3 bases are TGTGCCAGCAGTTTCTTGTCCCAGACAGGTCACAATCAGCCCCAGCATTTT. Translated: CASSFLSQTGHNQPQHF.

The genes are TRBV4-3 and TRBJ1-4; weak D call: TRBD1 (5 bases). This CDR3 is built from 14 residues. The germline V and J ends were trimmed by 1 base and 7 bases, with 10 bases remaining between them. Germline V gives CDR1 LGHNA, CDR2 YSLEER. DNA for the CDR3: TGCGCCAGCAGCCAAGGGGGGGACGGTGAAAAACTGTTTTTT. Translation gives CASSQGGDGEKLFF.

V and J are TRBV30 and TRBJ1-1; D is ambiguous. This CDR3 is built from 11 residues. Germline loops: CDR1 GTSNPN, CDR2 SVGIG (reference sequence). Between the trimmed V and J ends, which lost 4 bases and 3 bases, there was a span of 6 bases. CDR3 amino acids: CAWMYYTEAFF. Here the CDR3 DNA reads TGTGCCTGGATGTACTACACTGAAGCTTTCTTT.

CDR3 in DNA: TGTGCCAGTAGTGAAGGTTTTCAGCCCCAGCATTTT. This encodes CASSEGFQPQHF. This sequence joins TRBV19 and TRBJ1-5; D not certain. Germline V lookup: CDR1 LNHDA, CDR2 SQIVND (reference sequence). CDR3 length: 12 residues. V dropped 5 bases and J dropped 6 bases, with 8 bases sitting between them.

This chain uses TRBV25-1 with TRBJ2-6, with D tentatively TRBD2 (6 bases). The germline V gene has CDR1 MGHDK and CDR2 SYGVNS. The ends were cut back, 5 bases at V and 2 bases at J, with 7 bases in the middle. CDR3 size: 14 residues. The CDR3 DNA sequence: TGTGCCAGCAGTTGGGGGGCTGGGGCCAACGTCCTGACTTTC. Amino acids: CASSWGAGANVLTF.

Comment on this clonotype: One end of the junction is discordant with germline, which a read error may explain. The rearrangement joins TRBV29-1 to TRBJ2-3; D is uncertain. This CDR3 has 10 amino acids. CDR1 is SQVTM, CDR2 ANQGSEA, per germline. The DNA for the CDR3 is TGCAGCGTTGATGGCGACTTCCCATTTTTT. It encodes CSVDGDFPFF.

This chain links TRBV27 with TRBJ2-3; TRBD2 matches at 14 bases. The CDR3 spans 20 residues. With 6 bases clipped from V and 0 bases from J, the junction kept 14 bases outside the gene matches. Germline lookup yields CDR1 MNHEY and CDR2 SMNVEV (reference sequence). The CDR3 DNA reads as TGTGCCAGCAGACCCAGCGGGACTAGCGGGAGAGGTCCTAGCACAGATACGCAGTATTTT. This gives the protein CASRPSGTSGRGPSTDTQYF.

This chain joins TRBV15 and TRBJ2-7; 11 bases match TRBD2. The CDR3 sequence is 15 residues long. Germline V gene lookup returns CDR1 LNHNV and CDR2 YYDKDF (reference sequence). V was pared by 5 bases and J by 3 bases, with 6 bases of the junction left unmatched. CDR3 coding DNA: TGTGCCACCAGCGCTGGGCTAGCGGGAGGCTACGAGCAGTACTTC. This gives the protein CATSAGLAGGYEQYF. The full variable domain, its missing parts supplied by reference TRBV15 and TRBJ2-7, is DAMVIQNPRYQVTQFGKPVTLSCSQTLNHNVMYWYQQKSSQAPKLLFHYYDKDFNNEADTPDNFQSRRPNTSFCFLDIRSPGLGDTAMYLCATSAGLAGGYEQYFGPGTRLTVT.

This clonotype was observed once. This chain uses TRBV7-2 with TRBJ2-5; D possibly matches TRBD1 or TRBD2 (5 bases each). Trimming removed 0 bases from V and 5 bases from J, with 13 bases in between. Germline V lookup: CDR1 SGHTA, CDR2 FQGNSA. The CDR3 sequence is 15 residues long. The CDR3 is CASSLAAGTGETQYF. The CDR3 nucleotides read TGTGCCAGCAGCTTAGCAGCAGGGACGGGGGAGACCCAGTACTTC.